This T cell receptor (beta chain) stems from a study of T cell changes during pregnancy in multiple sclerosis (dated by TCRdb to 2018 to 2020). Background on the whole study: Changes in the T cell repertoire over the course of pregnancy were examined in this study in women with multiple sclerosis.

This clone has just one count. The specificity of this receptor is unknown. No base qualities exist here, and no much larger clone lies one base off it. Including the terminal cysteine and phenylalanine, the CDR3 comprises 17 residues. Just the 51-base CDR3 DNA is kept, in frame starting at base 1. Germline trimming amounts to 3 bases on V and 3 bases on J, with 10 as the count of junction bases outside the gene matches. Per the germline V gene, MDHEN is the CDR1 and SYDVKM is the CDR2. Library prep was done by the immunoSEQ multiplex PCR assay. Here the immuneACCESS table is served through TCRdb, limited to in-frame sequences with V and J called. Missing clones are a known gap in these copies; in checked studies unresolved V genes cover under half, and the rest lacks a known reason. The sample contains 70,000 or so clones, 85% to 95% of them found a single time. The ten most abundant clones make up 1.5% to 2.5% of the sample.

The source material was peripheral blood, sampled in the third trimester of pregnancy. The source is a female donor in good health, enrolled as a control in a pregnancy study. This chain is built from TRBV28 and TRBJ2-1, and TRBD2 aligns with 8 junction nucleotides. The CDR3 reads CASSFSWSGGGYNEQFF. The bases read TGTGCCAGCAGTTTTTCGTGGAGCGGGGGTGGCTACAATGAGCAGTTCTTC.